The source of this T cell receptor beta chain is a study of metastatic and nonmetastatic thyroid tumors. At the level of the study: Malignant and benign thyroid patients had repertoires compared in peripheral blood and tumor or nodule tissue.

Comment on this clone: One junction end does not reproduce the germline sequence, and a read error may be involved.

Source study methods: It was from CDR3 differences across clinicopathological groups that a distant-metastasis classifier for papillary thyroid cancer was built. TCRdb re-processed the PCR reads through MiXCR. None of the V and J calls come from the authors' own analysis; TCRdb made them. The repertoire holds under 20,000 clones, with about a third as singletons. Patients underwent thyroid surgery, and none had received any treatment before it. Germline values: CDR1 SGDLS, CDR2 YYNGEE. The CDR3 covers 11 residues. Sequencing was carried out using tumor tissue. This clonotype originated in a female donor with papillary thyroid cancer or a benign thyroid nodule (not recorded which). Some clones in this sample may be carry-over from other donors' samples. The rearrangement links TRBV9 to TRBJ2-7; D may be TRBD1 or TRBD2 (5 bases each). The CDR3 DNA follows: TGTGCCAGCAGCAGAGGGGAAGATCAGGACTTC. Protein: CASSRGEDQDF.